One and the same sample provided the 32 T cell receptor beta chains below, sequenced in a study of tumor-infiltrating lymphocytes in primary liver carcinoma. Using a constant-region primer together with ProtoScript II reverse transcriptase, TCR beta cDNA was made from approximately 0.55 ug of total RNA. Modified slightly, ARM-PCR produced TCR beta libraries over three nested multiplex PCR rounds. It was with TRBV1-TRBV30 forward primers and a C-beta reverse primer that the first two PCR rounds were run, at approximately 9 cycles each. MiXCR, run by TCRdb on the multiplex PCR reads, gives a single entry per CDR3 protein. Of about 180,000 distinct CDR3 sequences listed, over 45% were seen once; the top ten hold roughly 76%. Alongside blood RNA obtained from unsorted whole blood, germline DNA was also extracted. The sample taken for sequencing was peripheral blood. The source of these receptors is a man aged 35 to 55 with primary liver carcinoma and hepatitis B virus infection.

This clonotype appeared a few times. The chain has TRBV29-1 and TRBJ2-2, with a possible D match to TRBD1 (5 bases). The ends were cut back, 2 bases at V and 4 bases at J, with 11 bases in the middle. Looked up from germline, CDR1 is SQVTM and CDR2 is ANQGSEA. CDR3 length equals 14 residues. The CDR3 spells CSVEQGYGTGELFF. DNA for the CDR3: TGCAGCGTTGAACAGGGCTACGGCACCGGGGAGCTGTTTTTT.

In regard to this clonotype: The junction and the germline gene differ at one end; a read error may be behind it. The chain combines TRBV5-5 with TRBJ2-3; D is tentatively TRBD1 or TRBD2 (6 bases each). This CDR3 is built from 16 residues. Germline CDR1 reads SGHKS; CDR2 reads YYEKEE (reference sequence). Here the CDR3 DNA reads TGTGCCGGCAGCTTGGCCGTCGGGGGCGGAGGAGATACGCAGTATTTT. Its protein product is CAGSLAVGGGGDTQYF.

This chain connects TRBV5-4 to TRBJ1-1, with a weak D call TRBD1 (5 bases). The CDR3 totals 15 residues. The V gene lost 0 bases and the J gene lost 4 bases, with 13 bases spanning the gap. Germline V gene data show CDR1 as SGHNT and CDR2 as YYREEE (reference sequence). Here the CDR3 reads CASSLGDSLITEAFF. The DNA of the CDR3 is TGTGCCAGCAGCTTGGGTGACAGCCTGATCACTGAAGCTTTCTTT.

Comment on this clonotype: A read error may produce the germline difference seen at one junction end. V and J are TRBV6-1 and TRBJ2-3; D is possibly TRBD2 (6 bases). The CDR3 is 13 residues long. CDR1 and CDR2 from the germline V gene are MNHNS and SASEGT. The CDR3 bases are TGTGTCAGCAGGAGGGCCGGAGTAGATACGCAGTATTTT. This encodes CVSRRAGVDTQYF.

This clonotype has just a few counts. V and J are TRBV9 and TRBJ1-2, with D uncertain. Trimming left V 1 base short and J 2 bases short, with 12 bases between. Germline lookup yields CDR1 SGDLS and CDR2 YYNGEE. The CDR3 has 15 amino acids. The CDR3 region has the DNA TGTGCCAGCAGCGTATATGGGGATGTCAACTATGGCTACACCTTC. Its protein is CASSVYGDVNYGYTF.

This clonotype has a handful of counts. V is TRBV5-1 and J is TRBJ2-1; TRBD1 is a possible D gene (6 bases). The germline V gene has CDR1 SGHRS and CDR2 YFSETQ. This CDR3 is built from 17 residues. Trimming removed 2 bases at V and 6 bases at J, with 21 bases between. The CDR3 loop is CASSLRQALGSSNEQFF. The CDR3, as DNA: TGCGCCAGCAGCTTAAGACAGGCGCTGGGTTCGAGCAATGAGCAGTTCTTC.

The chain recombines TRBV12-3 or TRBV12-4 with TRBJ2-5; the D is unclear. This CDR3 spans 13 amino acids. The V end lost 6 bases, the J end lost 2 bases, and 10 bases lay between the germline ends. CDR3 sequence: CASRRTDQETQYF. The CDR3 DNA reads TGTGCCAGCAGGCGGACGGATCAAGAGACCCAGTACTTC.

About this clonotype itself: Germline and junction disagree at one end, which may indicate a read error. The V and J genes are TRBV11-3 and TRBJ2-1; 8 bases are shared with TRBD2. The CDR3 length is 15 residues. Per germline, CDR1 SGHNT and CDR2 YENEEA. The CDR3 nucleotides are TGTGCCAGCAGCTCCGGGACTAGTGGCCCGGATGAGCAGCTCTTC. Translating gives CASSSGTSGPDEQLF.

The chain carries TRBV12-3 or TRBV12-4 and TRBJ2-5; a possible D gene is TRBD2 (6 bases). The length of the CDR3 is 14 residues. Deletions cut 4 bases from V and 5 bases from J, with 14 bases between. The DNA of the CDR3 is TGTGCCAGCAGTTCGCGGGGCCCCCGGGAGACCCAGTACTTC. Protein product: CASSSRGPRETQYF.

The chain carries TRBV6-5 and TRBJ2-1, with D perhaps matching TRBD1 (5 bases). V lost 9 bases and J lost 3, with 18 bases in between. The CDR3 length is 15 residues. Germline loops: CDR1 MNHEY, CDR2 SVGAGI. The CDR3 loop is CASLKGAQGYNEQFF. The CDR3 DNA follows: TGTGCCAGTTTAAAAGGCGCCCAGGGCTACAATGAGCAGTTCTTC.

This clonotype was picked up many times. The J gene is TRBJ2-1, the V gene TRBV25-1, with TRBD1 as a possible D gene (5 bases). The germline gives CDR1 MGHDK, CDR2 SYGVNS. The V end lost 5 bases, the J end lost 8 bases, and 16 bases lay between the germline ends. This CDR3 comprises 14 residues. CDR3 nucleotides: TGTGCCAGCAGTAAGGGGTTTGAGGCACATGAGCAGTTCTTC. Its protein product is CASSKGFEAHEQFF.

The chain recombines TRBV30 with TRBJ2-7; a weak D match, TRBD2 (6 bases). Trimming took off 8 bases at V and 9 bases at J, with 23 bases between the two ends. CDR1 is GTSNPN, CDR2 SVGIG, per germline (reference sequence). The CDR3 length is 13 residues. CDR3 sequence reads: CAGFLLDAGGQYF. In DNA, the CDR3 is TGTGCCGGGTTTCTACTGGACGCCGGGGGGCAGTACTTC.

A remark on this clonotype: It may be a read error: a sequence one base away is much more abundant. The rearrangement uses TRBV29-1 and TRBJ2-2; 9 bases line up with TRBD1. The CDR3 spans 13 residues. The V gene's germline CDR1 is SQVTM and CDR2 ANQGSEA. Trimming at V came to 6 bases and at J to 7 bases, leaving 6 bases not matched to a gene. The CDR3 bases are TGCAGCGTAGGGACAGGGCAGGACGGGGAGCTGTTTTTT. Protein product: CSVGTGQDGELFF.

J is TRBJ2-7 and V is TRBV29-1; 9 nucleotides agree with TRBD2. Germline-derived CDR1 and CDR2 are SQVTM and ANQGSEA. V shed 5 bases and J 3 bases; nucleotides not matched to a gene: 8. CDR3 length equals 14 residues. The CDR3 here is CSVLSGAGGYEQYF. The CDR3 bases are TGCAGCGTTCTGTCTGGAGCGGGAGGCTACGAGCAGTACTTC.

Comment on this clonotype: Germline and junction disagree at one end, which may indicate a read error. This chain connects TRBV12-3 or TRBV12-4 to TRBJ1-1; D is unresolved. The CDR3 length is 14 residues. The CDR3 nucleotides are TGTGCCAGCAGTATAGCCGGGAGCAACACTGAAGCTTTCTTT. As protein: CASSIAGSNTEAFF.

On this clonotype: Mismatch with germline at one junction end may stem from a read error. The chain links TRBV6-5 to TRBJ1-6; no reliable D call. In germline, CDR1 is MNHEY, CDR2 SVGAGI. The CDR3 contains 13 residues. The CDR3 region has the DNA TGTGCCAGCAGTTATGACCTTAATTCCCCCCTCCACTTT. Its translation: CASSYDLNSPLHF.

This clonotype was seen just once. Since a much larger clone is just one base distant, this may be a read error. The chain uses TRBV4-1 and TRBJ2-5, with D unclear. Germline CDR1 is MGHRA and CDR2 is YSYEKL. Between the trimmed V and J ends, which lost 5 bases and 2 bases, there was a span of 15 bases. This CDR3 comprises 15 residues. The CDR3 loop reads CASSEGLQLQETQYF. In DNA form, the CDR3 reads TGCGCCAGCAGCGAAGGTCTACAGCTACAAGAGACCCAGTACTTC.

The chain is built from TRBV19 and TRBJ2-5; the match to TRBD2 covers 7 bases. The CDR3 has 14 residues. Per germline, CDR1 LNHDA and CDR2 SQIVND (reference sequence). Trimming cost V 8 bases and J 7 bases; bases outside gene matches: 13. The CDR3 here is CASRRLAREGTQYF. In DNA, the CDR3 is TGTGCCAGTCGTAGACTAGCTCGAGAAGGGACCCAGTACTTC.

The rearrangement uses TRBV12-3 or TRBV12-4 and TRBJ2-5; D possibly corresponds to TRBD2 (6 bases). The CDR3 covers 16 residues. V gave up 4 bases and J gave up 4 bases, with 19 bases separating them. CDR3 region: CASSSGVPGEGETQYF. In DNA form, the CDR3 reads TGTGCCAGCAGTTCCGGGGTTCCGGGAGAAGGAGAGACCCAGTACTTC.

This clonotype has ten or more counts. CDR3 protein: CSVGTDTQYF. The CDR3 bases are TGCAGCGTTGGGACAGATACGCAGTATTTT. The chain combines TRBV29-1 with TRBJ2-3; D not resolved. The CDR3 covers 10 residues. With 4 bases removed from V and 3 bases from J, the gap between germline ends came to 2 bases. Germline values: CDR1 SQVTM, CDR2 ANQGSEA.

As regards this clonotype: Given a much more abundant clone one base away, this may be a read error. The chain employs TRBV29-1 and TRBJ2-7; the D is unclear. The germline CDR1 and CDR2 sequences are SQVTM and ANQGSEA. The CDR3 loop spans 11 amino acids. CDR3: CSVEWAYEQCF. The CDR3 DNA reads as TGCAGCGTTGAATGGGCCTACGAGCAGTGCTTC.

This clonotype occurred a few times. V is TRBV6-1 and J is TRBJ2-7; TRBD2 matches at 7 bases. The CDR3 length is 15 residues. Germline CDR1 and CDR2: MNHNS and SASEGT. With V trimmed by 4 bases and J by 3 bases, 9 bases remained unmatched. The CDR3 loop is CASSVAGDAVYEQYF. The CDR3 region has the DNA TGTGCCAGCAGTGTGGCGGGAGATGCGGTCTACGAGCAGTACTTC.

The chain carries TRBV4-1 and TRBJ1-4; weak D call: TRBD1 (5 bases). The length of the CDR3 is 15 residues. Germline V gene sequence: CDR1 MGHRA, CDR2 YSYEKL. The V end was cut by 7 bases, the J end by 7 bases, with 19 bases between. The CDR3 loop reads CASTPTLRGAEKLFF. CDR3 DNA: TGCGCCAGCACCCCGACCCTCCGAGGGGCTGAAAAACTGTTTTTT.

Only a few counts were recorded for this clonotype. The chain joins TRBV6-2 or TRBV6-3 to TRBJ2-4; D may be TRBD2 (6 bases). The CDR3 covers 12 residues. The germline CDR1 and CDR2 sequences are MNHEY and SVGEGT. Trimming shortened V by 5 bases and J by 14 bases, and 16 bases separated the two germline ends. CDR3 region: CASSDPQRGKYF. In nucleotides, the CDR3 is TGTGCCAGCAGTGACCCACAACGGGGGAAGTACTTC.

Of note for this clonotype: Lacking the conserved final phenylalanine or tryptophan, this CDR3 likely reflects a read error. V and J are TRBV11-2 and TRBJ2-7; the D is unclear. Germline lookup yields CDR1 SGHAT and CDR2 FQNNGV. This CDR3 region has 16 residues. The ends were cut back, 3 bases at V and 2 bases at J, with 17 bases in the middle. The CDR3 bases are TGTGCCAGCAGCTTTGTTGAAAGGTTTACGGCCTACGAGCAGTACTTA. Translation: CASSFVERFTAYEQYL.

This chain joins TRBV4-1 and TRBJ2-3; 8 bases are a match to TRBD1. The ends lost 1 base at V and 5 bases at J; junction bases unmatched: 5. CDR1 MGHRA and CDR2 YSYEKL come from the germline V gene. This CDR3 region has 15 residues. The CDR3 spells CASSQGRGLGDTQYF. Written as DNA, the CDR3 is TGCGCCAGCAGCCAAGGCAGGGGGCTGGGAGATACGCAGTATTTT.

Turning to this clonotype: A much more abundant neighbour one base away suggests this may be a read error. The rearrangement uses TRBV11-3 and TRBJ2-3, with 9 bases fitting TRBD1. The CDR3 extends over 15 amino acids. Germline assignment: CDR1 SGHNT and CDR2 YENEEA. The ends lost 7 bases at V and 2 bases at J; junction bases unmatched: 7. CDR3 in amino acids: CASNPGTGITDTQYF. CDR3 bases: TGTGCCAGCAACCCCGGGACAGGGATCACAGATACGCAGTATTTT.

As concerns this clonotype: A clone one base away is much larger, so this may be a read error. This rearrangement joins TRBV13 to TRBJ1-4; the D is unclear. This CDR3 spans 9 amino acids. Looked up from germline, CDR1 is PRHDT and CDR2 is FYEKMQ (reference sequence). The CDR3 region is CASSFELLF. CDR3 sequence (DNA): TGTGCCAGCAGCTTTGAACTGTTATTT.

The genes are TRBV10-3 and TRBJ1-1; D possibly corresponds to TRBD1 (6 bases). Per the germline V gene, CDR1 is ENHRY and CDR2 is SYGVKD. V shed 6 bases and J shed 4 bases, with 18 bases lying between them. This CDR3 contains 15 residues. The CDR3 loop is CAIRDRGEAATEAFF. CDR3 coding DNA: TGTGCCATCAGGGACAGAGGGGAAGCGGCCACTGAAGCTTTCTTT.

The rearrangement joins TRBV6-6 to TRBJ1-5; D is undetermined. The CDR3 totals 17 residues. CDR1 and CDR2 (germline): MNHNY, SVGAGI (reference sequence). Trimming removed 6 bases from V and 0 bases from J, with 18 bases in between. CDR3 sequence reads: CASSPRRQQGSNQPQHF. CDR3 sequence (DNA): TGTGCCAGCAGCCCGAGGCGACAACAAGGTAGCAATCAGCCCCAGCATTTT.

This chain joins TRBV4-1 and TRBJ2-7; possibly TRBD1 for D (6 bases). Germline lookup yields CDR1 MGHRA and CDR2 YSYEKL. Trimming shortened V by 3 bases and J by 4 bases, and 10 bases separated the two germline ends. The CDR3 consists of 13 residues. CDR3 in DNA: TGCGCCAGCAGCCATGTACAGGGATACGAGCAGTACTTC. As protein: CASSHVQGYEQYF.

This clonotype was counted between two and nine times. The chain uses TRBV13 and TRBJ2-1; D is uncertain. The CDR3 contains 14 residues. Germline V gene data show CDR1 as PRHDT and CDR2 as FYEKMQ (reference sequence). V was cut by 0 bases and J by 9 bases, with 12 bases left in between. CDR3 nucleotide sequence: TGTGCCAGCAGCTTAGGCCATGGACCCAGTGAGCAGTTCTTC. It specifies CASSLGHGPSEQFF.